This is a list of T cell receptor beta chains from one sample in a study of T-cell memory formation after mild COVID-19. TCRdb passed the 5' RACE reads through MiXCR, listing each CDR3 protein once. The sample lists about 400,000 distinct CDR3 sequences, 23% occurring once. The sequenced material came from PBMCs or a T cell subset sorted from them (not recorded which). Receptor source: an adult woman who had mild COVID-19 (a few samples of this study predate the infection). Cell type and time point are not known. Both conserved end residues are part of each CDR3. Clone size is stated in some rows and not others, as once, few, many or a class when expanded.

abundance | j_gene | len | v_gene | CDR3aa
. | TRBJ1-1 | 15 | TRBV4-3 | CASSQDLRGNTEAFF
. | TRBJ2-7 | 15 | TRBV6-2/TRBV6-3 | CASSRPGTGSYEQYF
few | TRBJ2-2 | 14 | TRBV29-1 | CSAQTGSNTGELFF
. | TRBJ2-7 | 14 | TRBV7-7 | CASSQGTGVLEQYF
few | TRBJ1-4 | 13 | TRBV29-1 | CSVRTGVDEKLFF
few | TRBJ1-1 | 15 | TRBV12-3/TRBV12-4 | CASSSLGPAYTEAFF
few | TRBJ2-5 | 15 | TRBV15 | CATSRAGSTEETQYF
. | TRBJ1-5 | 14 | TRBV2 | CASSDARGQQPQHF
. | TRBJ1-1 | 16 | TRBV7-4 | CASSLGPSIQNTEAFF
many | TRBJ2-7 | 15 | TRBV3-1 | CASSPSFSPTYEQYF
few | TRBJ2-5 | 12 | TRBV30 | CAWMPPGETQYF
. | TRBJ2-2 | 15 | TRBV4-1 | CASTRDREYTGELFF
. | TRBJ2-2 | 14 | TRBV6-6 | CASSYGRDTGELFF
few | TRBJ2-3 | 15 | TRBV7-3 | CASSLTGGFADTQYF
. | TRBJ2-5 | 11 | TRBV29-1 | CSVEPQETQYF
. | TRBJ2-7 | 16 | TRBV20-1 | CSAPRGTGSKGYEQYF
. | TRBJ2-3 | 13 | TRBV7-9 | CASSPLATDTQYF
few | TRBJ2-2 | 15 | TRBV12-3/TRBV12-4 | CASSQTRRDTGELFF
. | TRBJ2-3 | 15 | TRBV7-2 | CASSLALGGTDTQYF
. | TRBJ2-7 | 12 | TRBV27 | CASSLGGAEQYF
. | TRBJ2-5 | 15 | TRBV5-5 | CASSPATGGMETQYF
few | TRBJ2-7 | 14 | TRBV6-5 | CASKGQGGSYEQYF
few | TRBJ1-4 | 15 | TRBV7-9 | CASSLGRSTNEKLFF
few | TRBJ1-1 | 15 | TRBV7-8 | CASSLALTGLTEAFF
. | TRBJ2-3 | 13 | TRBV20-1 | CSARDSSTDTQYF
. | TRBJ2-5 | 15 | TRBV7-2 | CASSVGQIRGETQYF
few | TRBJ2-2 | 16 | TRBV5-1 | CASSLEQRGCTGELFF
few | TRBJ2-1 | 15 | TRBV7-3 | CASSTTGSSYNEQFF
. | TRBJ2-3 | 19 | TRBV12-3/TRBV12-4 | CASTITGTSGFLSTDTQYF
. | TRBJ2-2 | 15 | TRBV14 | CASSQARGAIGELFF
many | TRBJ2-5 | 15 | TRBV30 | CASRLAGASQETQYF
few | TRBJ2-1 | 16 | TRBV20-1 | CSAIYSGGPSYNEQFF
few | TRBJ2-7 | 15 | TRBV2 | CASSDPGGRAYEQYF
. | TRBJ2-3 | 11 | TRBV24-1 | CATSETSTQYF